These 12 T cell receptor beta chains were all obtained from the same sample, sequenced in a study of STAT5B mutations in CD4+ large granular lymphocyte leukemia. The repertoire was sequenced with immunoSEQ multiplex PCR; TCRdb's copy has only in-frame clones and lacks some. The repertoire holds tens of thousands of clones, 70% to 75% seen once, with 3% to 3.5% in the top ten. The sample comprised CD4+ T cells from blood buffy coats. Source of these receptors: a human donor in good health.

The chain couples TRBV12-5 to TRBJ1-3; the match to TRBD1 covers 7 bases. With 5 bases clipped from V and 3 bases from J, the junction kept 10 bases outside the gene matches. CDR3 length: 16 residues. Germline V CDR1 and CDR2: LGHNT, FRNRAP. The CDR3 loop reads CASGPGQLKSGNTIYF. Here the CDR3 DNA reads TGTGCTAGTGGTCCGGGACAGCTCAAAAGTGGAAACACCATATATTTT.

The V call is TRBV5-1, the J call TRBJ2-7, with 8 bases matching TRBD1. The CDR3 consists of 13 residues. CDR1 and CDR2 from the germline V gene are SGHRS and YFSETQ. Unmatched junction bases numbered 3, after V lost 4 bases and J lost 3 bases. This chain's CDR3 is CASSRGQDYEQYF. The DNA of the CDR3 is TGCGCCAGCAGCAGGGGACAGGACTACGAGCAGTACTTC.

This sequence joins TRBV10-2 and TRBJ1-2; D perhaps matches TRBD1 (5 bases). The CDR3 loop spans 13 amino acids. Germline CDR1 WSHSY, CDR2 SAAADI. Trimming removed 0 bases at V and 4 bases at J, with 6 bases between. The CDR3, as DNA: TGCGCCAGCAGTGAGTCGACAGCCTATGGCTACACCTTC. Amino acid sequence: CASSESTAYGYTF.

The rearrangement links TRBV29-1 to TRBJ2-5; maybe TRBD1 (6 bases). This CDR3 has 13 residues. CDR1 is SQVTM, CDR2 ANQGSEA, per germline. V lost 6 bases, J lost 4 bases, and 15 bases lay in between. The CDR3 DNA reads TGCAGCGTGGAACCCGGCAGGGGAGAGACCCAGTACTTC. It is translated as CSVEPGRGETQYF.

In this sample, this clone turned up once. The V call is TRBV7-3, the J call TRBJ2-1, with 8 bases identical to TRBD2. Losses at the gene ends were 5 bases for V and 4 bases for J; bases not matched to a gene: 10. CDR1 SGHTA and CDR2 FQGTGA come from the germline V gene. This CDR3 has 16 amino acids. The CDR3 DNA sequence: TGTGCCAGCAGCCCATTAGCGGGACCTGGGTACAATGAGCAGTTCTTC. Protein: CASSPLAGPGYNEQFF.

This clone was counted a single time. The CDR3 sequence is CNVARHTGELFF. The CDR3 nucleotides are TGCAACGTCGCTCGACACACCGGGGAGCTGTTTTTT. The genes are TRBV29-1 and TRBJ2-2, with no clear D. Germline CDR1 is SQVTM and CDR2 is ANQGSEA. The CDR3 consists of 12 residues.

This sequence joins TRBV5-1 and TRBJ2-5; possibly TRBD2 for D (6 bases). Looked up from germline, CDR1 is SGHRS and CDR2 is YFSETQ. The CDR3 is 14 residues long. Trimming took 0 bases from V and 5 from J, leaving 11 bases between them. The DNA of the CDR3 is TGCGCCAGCAGCTTGGGGCTAGCGCGTGAGACCCAGTACTTC. Translated, it gives CASSLGLARETQYF.

The V gene is TRBV6-5, the J gene TRBJ1-2; 7 positions match TRBD1. CDR3 length equals 16 residues. Germline lookup yields CDR1 MNHEY and CDR2 SVGAGI. V lost 0 bases and J lost 5; bases outside the gene matches: 9. The DNA of the CDR3 is TGTGCCAGCAGTTACTCAAATCAAGGGGGCGGATATGGCTACACCTTC. Residues: CASSYSNQGGGYGYTF.

CDR3 bases: TGTGCCACCAGCATTACCGGGACAGGGAATGAAAAACTGTTTTTT. As protein: CATSITGTGNEKLFF. The chain has TRBV15 and TRBJ1-4; 9 bases align to TRBD1. CDR3 length: 15 residues. V gave up 4 bases and J gave up 5 bases; unmatched junction bases: 5. Germline values: CDR1 LNHNV, CDR2 YYDKDF (reference sequence).

This clone was picked up one time. V is TRBV5-1 and J is TRBJ2-2; maybe TRBD1 (5 bases). The CDR3 length is 15 residues. Per the germline V gene, CDR1 is SGHRS and CDR2 is YFSETQ. Between the trimmed V and J ends, which lost 1 base and 8 bases, there was a span of 15 bases. Here the CDR3 DNA reads TGCGCCAGCAGCTTGTATCAGGGTTCCGGGGGGGAGCTGTTTTTT. It is translated as CASSLYQGSGGELFF.

The table lists this clone with a count of one. The chain uses TRBV9 and TRBJ2-2; TRBD2 is a possible D gene (5 bases). The CDR3 contains 14 residues. Per the germline V gene, CDR1 is SGDLS and CDR2 is YYNGEE. Trimming left V 7 bases short and J 0 bases short, with 10 bases between. CDR3 sequence reads: CASAGGTNTGELFF. Here the CDR3 DNA reads TGTGCCAGCGCGGGCGGTACGAACACCGGGGAGCTGTTTTTT.

V is TRBV10-3 and J is TRBJ1-5; D not certain. Germline CDR1 and CDR2: ENHRY and SYGVKD. V lost 2 bases and J 6 bases, leaving 8 bases between the germline ends. The CDR3 covers 13 residues. CDR3 protein: CAISEEGFQPQHF. In DNA, the CDR3 is TGTGCCATCAGTGAGGAGGGTTTTCAGCCCCAGCATTTT.